This TCR beta chain was retrieved from a study of long-term antiretroviral therapy in people with HIV. This was the immunoSEQ v3.0 assay at survey level. Data came from immunoSEQ multiplex PCR; TCRdb stores just in-frame clones and leaves some out. This sample has tens of thousands of clones, with roughly four fifths found just once. A remark on this clone: Its target is not known.

The CDR3 is made up of 15 amino acids. Looked up from germline, CDR1 is SGDLS and CDR2 is YYNGEE. The V end was cut by 3 bases, the J end by 3 bases, with 15 bases between. Study conclusions and caveats: With ART, diversity went up but was still lower than in transplant donor controls. Pre-ART expanded clones dominated the repertoire at every time point.

This material consisted of unsorted PBMCs, taken 1 year after starting antiretroviral therapy. The chain is built from TRBV9 and TRBJ2-5, with D possibly being TRBD2 (5 bases). This TCR was recovered from a man between 18 and 29 years old with HIV. CDR3 protein: CASSAQTTSEETQYF. The CDR3 DNA sequence: TGTGCCAGCAGCGCCCAGACTACCTCCGAAGAGACCCAGTACTTC.